Detailed here is one TCR beta chain. The authors' processing: Amplification with reference gene primers provided the estimates of nucleated cell counts. The method was immunoSEQ multiplex PCR; TCRdb's version includes in-frame clones alone and lacks a portion of them. For V, J and clone size, that table is used; D and trimming come from the DNA. In the table there are about 300,000 clones, around 84% of which are singletons. The sample originates from a study of blood T cell repertoires in COVID-19. Looking at the study overall: Sites across the United States, Italy and Spain contributed samples from acute and convalescent COVID-19.

Participants were aged about 18 to 95 years, lived in about two dozen US areas, and enrolled virtually. Cohort assignment relied on participant-reported clinical history. Germline loops: CDR1 SGHTA, CDR2 FQGTGA. The CDR3 runs to 13 residues. J gave up 3 bases and V 5 bases, and 2 bases lay outside the gene matches. The specimen was PBMCs or T cells enriched from blood (not recorded which). The source is a woman aged 45-60 years who had recovered from COVID-19. The chain employs TRBV7-3 and TRBJ1-1; 8 nucleotides align to TRBD1. As DNA, the CDR3 is TGTGCCAGCAGCAAGACAGGGGACACTGAAGCTTTCTTT. Encoded protein: CASSKTGDTEAFF.